This is a list of T cell receptor beta chains from one sample in a study of PD-1 blockade in classical Hodgkin lymphoma. TCRdb keeps only in-frame clones here, not all; method: immunoSEQ multiplex PCR. The profile shows roughly 1,300 clones, roughly four fifths of them singletons. Sequenced material: CD8+ T cells from blood, taken before the fourth cycle of nivolumab. The receptor set was obtained from a human donor with classical Hodgkin lymphoma. The donor label of this sample is uncertain. Each CDR3 is given with its conserved first and last residue. Each record gives: J gene, D gene, clone size, V gene, CDR3 protein, CDR3 DNA. D genes are given only for firm matches. Rows may omit the clone size; those that give it use once, few, many or a size class.

j_gene: TRBJ2-7
d_gene: NA
abundance: NA
v_gene: TRBV30
CDR3aa: CAWSVGDFAQYF
CDR3nt: TGTGCCTGGAGTGTAGGAGATTTCGCGCAGTACTTC

j_gene: TRBJ2-7
d_gene: TRBD1
abundance: NA
v_gene: TRBV9
CDR3aa: CASSETGGEQYF
CDR3nt: TGTGCCAGCAGCGAGACAGGGGGCGAGCAGTACTTC

j_gene: TRBJ1-1
d_gene: NA
abundance: NA
v_gene: TRBV27
CDR3aa: CASSLGISTEAFF
CDR3nt: TGTGCCAGCAGTTTAGGGATCTCGACTGAAGCTTTCTTT

j_gene: TRBJ2-7
d_gene: TRBD2
abundance: NA
v_gene: TRBV27
CDR3aa: CASSLVGTSGGYEQYF
CDR3nt: TGTGCCAGCAGTTTGGTCGGGACTAGCGGGGGCTACGAGCAGTACTTC

j_gene: TRBJ2-1
d_gene: NA
abundance: NA
v_gene: TRBV6-1
CDR3aa: CASIGPNSYNEQFF
CDR3nt: TGTGCCAGCATTGGACCGAACTCCTACAATGAGCAGTTCTTC

j_gene: TRBJ1-2
d_gene: NA
abundance: NA
v_gene: TRBV7-9
CDR3aa: CASSLVGTLGGGYTF
CDR3nt: TGTGCCAGCAGCTTGGTAGGGACGCTGGGAGGCGGCTACACCTTC

j_gene: TRBJ2-5
d_gene: NA
abundance: NA
v_gene: TRBV15
CDR3aa: CATSRDLLYRQETQYF
CDR3nt: TGTGCCACCAGCAGAGATCTTCTTTACAGACAAGAGACCCAGTACTTC

j_gene: TRBJ1-3
d_gene: TRBD1
abundance: NA
v_gene: TRBV5-6
CDR3aa: CASSFGATGEDTIYF
CDR3nt: TGTGCCAGCAGCTTTGGTGCGACAGGGGAGGACACCATATATTTT

j_gene: TRBJ1-2
d_gene: TRBD1
abundance: NA
v_gene: TRBV6-5
CDR3aa: CASGEQGEDYGYTF
CDR3nt: TGTGCCAGCGGAGAACAGGGGGAGGACTATGGCTACACCTTC

j_gene: TRBJ2-7
d_gene: NA
abundance: NA
v_gene: TRBV9
CDR3aa: CASSPAGGHSYEQYF
CDR3nt: TGTGCCAGCAGCCCAGCCGGGGGACACTCCTACGAGCAGTACTTC

j_gene: TRBJ2-7
d_gene: TRBD1
abundance: NA
v_gene: TRBV9
CDR3aa: CASSLRTGASYEQYF
CDR3nt: TGTGCCAGCAGCCTCCGGACAGGGGCCTCCTACGAGCAGTACTTC

j_gene: TRBJ1-1
d_gene: TRBD1
abundance: NA
v_gene: TRBV4-1
CDR3aa: CASSQVRGLVRNTEAFF
CDR3nt: TGCGCCAGCAGCCAAGTCAGGGGGCTGGTTAGGAACACTGAAGCTTTCTTT

j_gene: TRBJ1-2
d_gene: NA
abundance: NA
v_gene: TRBV11-2
CDR3aa: CASSPSFPGYTF
CDR3nt: TGTGCCAGCAGCCCTAGCTTCCCTGGCTACACCTTC

j_gene: TRBJ2-5
d_gene: TRBD1
abundance: NA
v_gene: TRBV6-1
CDR3aa: CASSLQTGSQETQYF
CDR3nt: TGTGCCAGCAGTTTACAGACAGGGAGCCAAGAGACCCAGTACTTC

j_gene: TRBJ2-7
d_gene: NA
abundance: once
v_gene: TRBV6-5
CDR3aa: CASSYSIVDEQYF
CDR3nt: TGTGCCAGCAGTTACTCGATAGTAGACGAGCAGTACTTC

j_gene: TRBJ2-1
d_gene: NA
abundance: few
v_gene: TRBV19
CDR3aa: CASSSRDWNSYNEQFF
CDR3nt: TGTGCCAGTAGTTCCAGGGACTGGAATTCCTACAATGAGCAGTTCTTC

j_gene: TRBJ1-4
d_gene: NA
abundance: NA
v_gene: TRBV2
CDR3aa: CASSPLFLEIEKLFF
CDR3nt: TGTGCCAGCAGTCCCCTCTTTTTAGAAATTGAAAAACTGTTTTTT

j_gene: TRBJ1-1
d_gene: NA
abundance: NA
v_gene: TRBV6-5
CDR3aa: CASSYSTATEAFF
CDR3nt: TGTGCCAGCAGTTACTCGACGGCCACTGAAGCTTTCTTT

j_gene: TRBJ2-7
d_gene: TRBD2
abundance: NA
v_gene: TRBV28
CDR3aa: CARRAGPRGGAGEQYF
CDR3nt: TGTGCCCGCAGGGCGGGGCCTCGCGGGGGGGCGGGCGAGCAGTACTTC

j_gene: TRBJ2-3
d_gene: TRBD2
abundance: NA
v_gene: TRBV6-5
CDR3aa: CASSSGLAGYTDTQYF
CDR3nt: TGTGCCAGCAGTTCCGGACTAGCGGGTTATACAGATACGCAGTATTTT

j_gene: TRBJ2-2
d_gene: NA
abundance: NA
v_gene: TRBV19
CDR3aa: CASSTAVWGTGELFF
CDR3nt: TGTGCCAGTAGTACAGCGGTTTGGGGCACCGGGGAGCTGTTTTTT

j_gene: TRBJ1-2
d_gene: NA
abundance: NA
v_gene: TRBV9
CDR3aa: CASSSSDSPMGYTF
CDR3nt: TGTGCCAGCAGCTCCTCCGACAGCCCTATGGGCTACACCTTC

j_gene: TRBJ2-7
d_gene: NA
abundance: NA
v_gene: TRBV6-5
CDR3aa: CASSYGAQAREQYF
CDR3nt: TGTGCCAGCAGTTATGGTGCTCAGGCTCGGGAGCAGTACTTC

j_gene: TRBJ2-7
d_gene: NA
abundance: NA
v_gene: TRBV29-1
CDR3aa: CSVELGSYEQYF
CDR3nt: TGCAGCGTTGAACTCGGGTCCTACGAGCAGTACTTC

j_gene: TRBJ1-4
d_gene: NA
abundance: few
v_gene: TRBV7-9
CDR3aa: CASSPKGGGNEKLFF
CDR3nt: TGTGCCAGCAGTCCTAAGGGGGGAGGTAATGAAAAACTGTTTTTT

j_gene: TRBJ1-5
d_gene: TRBD1
abundance: once
v_gene: TRBV4-2
CDR3aa: CASSQDSGGGNQPQHF
CDR3nt: TGTGCCAGCAGCCAAGATTCAGGGGGCGGCAATCAGCCCCAGCATTTT

j_gene: TRBJ1-5
d_gene: NA
abundance: NA
v_gene: TRBV7-5
CDR3aa: CASSLGGLNQPQHF
CDR3nt: TGTGCCAGCAGCTTGGGGGGCCTCAATCAGCCCCAGCATTTT

j_gene: TRBJ2-7
d_gene: TRBD2
abundance: NA
v_gene: TRBV2
CDR3aa: CATQLAGGQGEQYF
CDR3nt: TGTGCCACGCAACTAGCGGGGGGACAGGGCGAGCAGTACTTC

j_gene: TRBJ1-3
d_gene: TRBD1
abundance: few
v_gene: TRBV6-1
CDR3aa: CASFRDSVGNTIYF
CDR3nt: TGTGCCAGCTTCAGGGACAGCGTTGGAAACACCATATATTTT

j_gene: TRBJ1-5
d_gene: NA
abundance: NA
v_gene: TRBV27
CDR3aa: CASGLGPQHF
CDR3nt: TGTGCCAGCGGCTTAGGGCCCCAGCATTTT

j_gene: TRBJ1-1
d_gene: TRBD1
abundance: NA
v_gene: TRBV5-1
CDR3aa: CASSSDRVTEAFF
CDR3nt: TGCGCCAGCAGCTCCGACAGGGTCACTGAAGCTTTCTTT

j_gene: TRBJ2-7
d_gene: TRBD2
abundance: NA
v_gene: TRBV28
CDR3aa: CASRPGTSGGAGEQYF
CDR3nt: TGTGCCAGCAGACCCGGGACTAGCGGGGGGGCGGGCGAGCAGTACTTC

j_gene: TRBJ2-7
d_gene: NA
abundance: few
v_gene: TRBV12-5
CDR3aa: CASGLGRSYEQYF
CDR3nt: TGTGCTAGTGGTTTGGGGCGGTCCTACGAGCAGTACTTC

j_gene: TRBJ2-5
d_gene: NA
abundance: NA
v_gene: TRBV9
CDR3aa: CASSPNMVGGPAETQYF
CDR3nt: TGTGCCAGCAGCCCCAATATGGTGGGGGGGCCCGCGGAGACCCAGTACTTC

j_gene: TRBJ2-7
d_gene: TRBD1
abundance: NA
v_gene: TRBV30
CDR3aa: CAADRGTYEQYF
CDR3nt: TGTGCCGCGGACAGGGGGACCTACGAGCAGTACTTC

j_gene: TRBJ2-3
d_gene: TRBD1
abundance: NA
v_gene: TRBV18
CDR3aa: CASSPEGGWTDTQYF
CDR3nt: TGTGCCAGCTCACCAGAAGGGGGCTGGACAGATACGCAGTATTTT

j_gene: TRBJ1-1
d_gene: TRBD1
abundance: NA
v_gene: TRBV25-1
CDR3aa: CASSEKTGSTEAFF
CDR3nt: TGTGCCAGCAGTGAAAAGACAGGGAGCACTGAAGCTTTCTTT

j_gene: TRBJ1-4
d_gene: NA
abundance: NA
v_gene: TRBV5-1
CDR3aa: CASSLGGAEKLFF
CDR3nt: TGCGCCAGCAGCTTGGGCGGGGCTGAAAAACTGTTTTTT

j_gene: TRBJ1-1
d_gene: NA
abundance: once
v_gene: TRBV5-1
CDR3aa: CASSYDRGPEAFF
CDR3nt: TGCGCCAGCAGCTATGATCGTGGGCCTGAAGCTTTCTTT

j_gene: TRBJ2-2
d_gene: NA
abundance: NA
v_gene: TRBV4-2
CDR3aa: CASSQNTGSSGELFF
CDR3nt: TGTGCCAGCAGCCAAAATACCGGGTCCAGCGGGGAGCTGTTTTTT

j_gene: TRBJ2-7
d_gene: TRBD1
abundance: NA
v_gene: TRBV11-2
CDR3aa: CASSLAGDRGDEQYF
CDR3nt: TGTGCCAGCAGCTTAGCCGGGGACAGGGGAGACGAGCAGTACTTC

j_gene: TRBJ2-1
d_gene: NA
abundance: NA
v_gene: TRBV4-1
CDR3aa: CASSPLTVDNEQFF
CDR3nt: TGTGCCAGCAGCCCCTTGACTGTGGACAATGAGCAGTTCTTC

j_gene: TRBJ1-2
d_gene: NA
abundance: NA
v_gene: TRBV7-2
CDR3aa: CASSLEVGGYGYTF
CDR3nt: TGTGCCAGCAGCTTAGAAGTAGGCGGCTATGGCTACACCTTC

j_gene: TRBJ2-7
d_gene: TRBD2
abundance: NA
v_gene: TRBV9
CDR3aa: CASSADGGKTYEQYF
CDR3nt: TGTGCCAGCAGCGCCGACGGGGGGAAAACCTACGAGCAGTACTTC

j_gene: TRBJ1-2
d_gene: NA
abundance: few
v_gene: TRBV19
CDR3aa: CASSIAPVAYGYTF
CDR3nt: TGTGCCAGTAGTATAGCCCCAGTCGCCTATGGCTACACCTTC

j_gene: TRBJ2-1
d_gene: TRBD2
abundance: NA
v_gene: TRBV10-1
CDR3aa: CASSESGGRIYNEQFF
CDR3nt: TGCGCCAGCAGTGAGTCTGGCGGGAGGATCTACAATGAGCAGTTCTTC

j_gene: TRBJ2-7
d_gene: TRBD1
abundance: NA
v_gene: TRBV9
CDR3aa: CASSAATGPPYEQYF
CDR3nt: TGTGCCAGCAGCGCCGCGACAGGGCCCCCCTACGAGCAGTACTTC

j_gene: TRBJ1-5
d_gene: TRBD1
abundance: NA
v_gene: TRBV5-5
CDR3aa: CASRKEPGGSNQPQHF
CDR3nt: TGTGCCAGCAGAAAGGAGCCAGGGGGGAGCAATCAGCCCCAGCATTTT

j_gene: TRBJ2-6
d_gene: NA
abundance: NA
v_gene: TRBV4-1
CDR3aa: CASSQEGGGVGSGANVLTF
CDR3nt: TGCGCCAGCAGCCAAGAGGGCGGGGGCGTAGGCTCTGGGGCCAACGTCCTGACTTTC

j_gene: TRBJ2-7
d_gene: NA
abundance: NA
v_gene: TRBV7-2
CDR3aa: CASSPTSYEQYF
CDR3nt: TGTGCCAGCAGCCCGACAAGCTACGAGCAGTACTTC

j_gene: TRBJ2-1
d_gene: TRBD1
abundance: NA
v_gene: TRBV4-1
CDR3aa: CASSPGQGSYNEQFF
CDR3nt: TGCGCCAGCAGCCCGGGACAGGGTTCCTACAATGAGCAGTTCTTC

j_gene: TRBJ2-1
d_gene: NA
abundance: NA
v_gene: TRBV27
CDR3aa: CASSSTNEQFF
CDR3nt: TGTGCCAGCAGTTCTACGAATGAGCAGTTCTTC

j_gene: TRBJ1-6
d_gene: NA
abundance: NA
v_gene: TRBV6-6
CDR3aa: CASSSTGWNSPLHF
CDR3nt: TGTGCCAGCAGTTCCACAGGGTGGAATTCACCCCTCCACTTT